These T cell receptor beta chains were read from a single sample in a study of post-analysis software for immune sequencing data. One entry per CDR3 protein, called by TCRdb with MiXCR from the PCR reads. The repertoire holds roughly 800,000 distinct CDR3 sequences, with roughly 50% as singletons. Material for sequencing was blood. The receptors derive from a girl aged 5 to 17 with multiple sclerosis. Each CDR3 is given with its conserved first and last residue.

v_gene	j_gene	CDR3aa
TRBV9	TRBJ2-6	CASSVEGDSHSGANVLTF
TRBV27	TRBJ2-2	CASRGWDRGFSGELFF
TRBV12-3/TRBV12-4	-	CASSYAPGTSKSEQYF
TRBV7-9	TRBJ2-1	CASSFSGGRNEQFF
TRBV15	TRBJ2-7	CATGRGQGPEQYF
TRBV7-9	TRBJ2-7	CASSFPQTGSYEQYF
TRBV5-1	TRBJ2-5	CAGSLGRIQETQYF
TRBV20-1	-	CSARARRGWTSPPHYEQYF
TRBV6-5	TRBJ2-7	CASSRTGTGVQAQYF
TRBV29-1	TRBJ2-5	CSAGPQYF
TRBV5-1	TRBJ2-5	CASSRPGQHLQETQYF
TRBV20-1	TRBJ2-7	CSASGASGVYEQYF
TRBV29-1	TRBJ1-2	CSVATGGGYGYTF
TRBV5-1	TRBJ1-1	CASSLRDPNTEAFF
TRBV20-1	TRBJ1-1	CSARRGGGTEAFF
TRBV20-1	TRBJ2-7	CSGLQGSSYEQYF
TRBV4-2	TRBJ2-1	CASSQDQETYNEQFF